This T cell receptor beta chain derives from a study of cytomegalovirus exposure and HLA in healthy donors. Findings and caveats of the study: Some TCR beta chains (roughly 160 of them) were listed as cytomegalovirus-associated. TCR beta V- and J-gene trimming, according to a later analysis, was linked to a missense DCLRE1C variant.

This CDR3 contains 16 residues. CDR1 is MDHEN and CDR2 is SYDVKM in the germline V gene. V lost 7 bases, J lost 9 bases, and 13 bases stayed unmatched. The PCR contained 60 Vbeta and 13 Jbeta primers. The data were produced by immunoSEQ multiplex PCR, yet TCRdb's version contains in-frame clones alone and is incomplete. The table records roughly 50,000 clones, over 60% of them present only once. This clone was seen only once. Its specificity is not known. Each donor was nominally healthy when sampled (though unrecorded immune exposures were likely). Source material: PBMCs. The chain uses TRBV28 and TRBJ1-6; 9 bases agree with TRBD1. This sequence originates from a man aged 25-45 years in good health and CMV-seropositive. This chain's CDR3 is CASTPVDRGQFSPLHF. The DNA for the CDR3 is TGTGCCAGCACCCCCGTGGACAGGGGACAGTTTTCACCCCTCCACTTT.